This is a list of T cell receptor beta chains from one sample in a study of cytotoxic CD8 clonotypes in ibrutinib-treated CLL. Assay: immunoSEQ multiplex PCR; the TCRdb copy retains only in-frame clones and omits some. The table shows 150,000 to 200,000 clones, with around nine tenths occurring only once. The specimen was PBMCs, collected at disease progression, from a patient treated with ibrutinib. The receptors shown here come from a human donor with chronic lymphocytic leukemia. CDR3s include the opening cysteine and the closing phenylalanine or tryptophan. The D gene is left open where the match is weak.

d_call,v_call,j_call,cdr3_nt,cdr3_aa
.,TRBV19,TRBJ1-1,TGTGCCAGTAGTCCCGGTGAGTCCCTTGAGAACACTGAAGCTTTCTTT,CASSPGESLENTEAFF
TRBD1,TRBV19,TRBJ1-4,TGTGCCAGTAGTAGAACAGGGGGTTTTGAAAAACTGTTTTTT,CASSRTGGFEKLFF
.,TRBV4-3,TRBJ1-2,TGCGCCAGCAGTAAGCCAGGGCATGGCTACACCTTC,CASSKPGHGYTF
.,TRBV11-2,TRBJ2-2,TGTGCCAGCAGCTCTATTCGTTTGTCCGGGGAGCTGTTTTTT,CASSSIRLSGELFF
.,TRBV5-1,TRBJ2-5,TGCGCCAGCAGCCCCGGACGCGTACAAGAGACCCAGTACTTC,CASSPGRVQETQYF
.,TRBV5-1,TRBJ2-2,TGCGCCAGCAGCCTAATTCGGACGTCCCCTGCGAACACCGGGGAGCTGTTTTTT,CASSLIRTSPANTGELFF
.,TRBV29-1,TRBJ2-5,TGCAGCGTTTCGTCGGCTCAACAAGAGACCCAGTACTTC,CSVSSAQQETQYF
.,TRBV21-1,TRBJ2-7,TGTGCCAGGACTAACCTGGGACTAGCGGGGAGTTCCTACGAGCAGTACTTC,CARTNLGLAGSSYEQYF
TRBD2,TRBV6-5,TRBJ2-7,TGTGCCAGCAGCGGGAGGGCCGATCGCAGCGAGCAGTACTTC,CASSGRADRSEQYF
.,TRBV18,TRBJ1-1,TGTGCCAGCTCGTTAGGTAAGAACACTGAAGCTTTCTTT,CASSLGKNTEAFF
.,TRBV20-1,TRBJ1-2,TGCAGTGCTAGGGACAGCGGCTACACCTTC,CSARDSGYTF
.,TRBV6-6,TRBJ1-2,TGTGCCAGCAGTTCTCTGCGGGGGCACTATGGCTACACCTTC,CASSSLRGHYGYTF
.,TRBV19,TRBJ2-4,TGTGCCAGTAGTAACAGGGGAGGCATTCAGTACTTC,CASSNRGGIQYF